The entry below describes one T cell receptor beta chain. There is no known antigen for this receptor. Base qualities are not at hand, and no much larger clone is one base apart. From its cysteine to its phenylalanine, the CDR3 spans 16 amino acids. Solely the CDR3 DNA is kept, with 48 bases framed from the first base. The data are from a study of blood T cells in healthy people across ages (dated by TCRdb to the mid-2010s). A note on the overall study: In model experiments, template switching captured roughly one uniquely barcoded TCR beta cDNA molecule for every two T cells. Using deep sequencing normalized with unique cDNA molecular identifiers, the study measured how TCR beta repertoire diversity changes with age. The study analyzed two additional independent replicas of 1 million unique cDNA reads from the same blood draw for two donors, one aged 18 to 30 and one aged 80 or older. Four age groups were formed from the donors: young (average approximately 15 years), middle-aged (around 40), aged (around 68) and long-lived (more than 75). General findings and caveats noted by the study authors: Bulk unsorted PBMC profiling prevented conclusive comparison of naive and antigen-experienced compartments. The percentage of naive T cells measured by flow cytometry correlated strongly with observed TCR beta diversity. Compared with the aged group, more naive CD4+ T cells, fewer expanded clones and increased TCR diversity were shown by the long-lived group, suggesting age selection. Estimates of total diversity from one million sequenced T cells were regarded as lower bounds and underestimates. Observed TCR beta diversity per million T cells fell roughly linearly with age, and a significant reduction was already apparent by age roughly 40. Because donor CMV infection status was unknown, age-related changes in expanded clonotypes were potentially confounded.

Donors were about 36 systemically healthy Caucasian individuals from Russia aged roughly 6 to 90 years. Ten milliliters of peripheral blood were collected from each donor into EDTA-treated Vacutainer tubes. Ficoll-Paque density-gradient centrifugation was used to isolate PBMCs, with at least 6.5 million per sample. Total RNA, at least 6 micrograms per sample, was extracted from PBMCs with Trizol reagent. For every donor, an aliquot of PBMCs went through flow cytometry to measure the percentages of naive CD45RAhigh/CD27high T cells. The library was made by 5' RACE. TCRdb lists the instrument as Illumina HiSeq 2500. The second PCR ran for about 6 to 12 cycles and used a J-beta primer mix along with a sample-barcoded 5' primer. A unique molecular identifier was introduced onto each TCR beta cDNA molecule by a template-switch 5' adaptor carrying 12 random nucleotides. At least 2.5 million CDR3-containing paired-end reads were obtained from each sample. First-strand cDNA synthesis was performed from all RNA using the Mint cDNA synthesis kit, with priming by a TRBC-specific oligonucleotide. Following uracil-DNA glycosylase treatment, a first 18-cycle PCR with universal primers M1SS and BC2_uni_R was performed on all cDNA. Concerning the study's data processing: Normalization of each sample was performed by random selection of 1 million high-quality reads, each carrying a distinct molecular identifier. Reads with shared molecular identifiers were discarded instead of being binned into consensus sequences. MiTCR, set to a Q25 quality threshold and the strictest error-elimination algorithm, was used for CDR3 identification, clonotype clustering and error correction. A nonparametric unseen species model using Euler transformation provided a lower-bound estimate of total TCR beta diversity. TCRdb cleaned the public reads at Q25 with fastp, built clones with MiXCR and kept in-frame beta chains. For every CDR3 protein sequence, its rows merge into one entry that carries the most common genes and DNA. The V and J calls follow TCRdb's processing rather than the paper's. For this sample there are 500,000 to 650,000 distinct CDR3 sequences; roughly a quarter appear just once. The leading ten clones occupy over 3.5% of the sample.

The sample also formed part of further work on T cells of mothers and their children. Drawing on the second study: The donors were nine systemically healthy Caucasian individuals, made up of three mothers and their six children. cDNA synthesis consumed the entire amount of extracted RNA, loaded at 1.5 ug RNA in each 15 ul reaction. Sample barcodes and 2-4 random nucleotides were added via the M1S primer in the second PCR. Each mother yielded over 9.5 million TCR beta CDR3 reads and each child 3 million to 3.5 million reads. TCR recombination output is similarly shaped by thymic selection in related and unrelated pairs, with a minor effect exerted by inherited differences. Normalized repertoire overlap was always found to be slightly, but never significantly, higher in related mother-child pairs than in unrelated mother-child pairs. With a sensitivity of about 100 clones per million clonotypes, no persistent microchimeric T cell clones were detected. The study used deep NGS to compare TCR beta repertoires of mothers and children, seeking features distinguishing related mother-child pairs from unrelated individuals. On average, the children were around 11 +/- 4 years old, while the mothers were about 37 +/- 4 years old. After adapter ligation was performed with NEBNext reagents, the libraries were sequenced on an Illumina HiSeq 2000 with 100+100 nt paired-end reads. To prevent cross-contamination, the mother and child libraries were prepared a month apart and were sequenced in separate runs. Each donor had between roughly 450,000 and 2,100,000 distinct TCR beta clonotypes identified. Naive TCR beta clonotypes were estimated from low-frequency clonotypes matched to each donor's FACS-determined naive share, without sorting.

Recombination connected TRBV21-1 to TRBJ2-2; the table names TRBD1, a call not compared with the DNA. TRBV21-1 constitutes a pseudogene. The origin of this receptor is a boy aged 2 to 10 in good health. The specimen sequenced was blood. The CDR3 in this case is CASSTRGTGFTGELFF. In nucleotide form, the sequence is TGTGCCAGCAGCACCCGGGGGACAGGTTTCACCGGGGAGCTGTTTTTT.